The following is a T cell receptor (beta chain) sequence with its context. Its antigen is not known. Here immunoSEQ multiplex PCR was the method, and the copy in TCRdb shows in-frame clones only, minus some. The profile shows around 50,000 clones, roughly 85% of them singletons. The sample comes from a study of OX40 agonist ivuxolimab in advanced cancers. Study-level information: Three patients showed partial responses: one hepatocellular carcinoma and two cutaneous melanoma cases. General study findings and limits: Near-lowest levels of clonal expansion characterized partial responders at 0.1-3.0 mg/kg.

The CDR3 runs 15 residues. Germline V gene sequence: CDR1 SGDLS, CDR2 YYNGEE. V gave up 0 bases and J gave up 6 bases, with 14 bases separating them. The material was CD4+ or CD8+ T cells sorted from blood, obtained in a trial of the OX40 agonist ivuxolimab. The clonotype comes from an adult with an advanced solid tumor such as melanoma, head and neck, liver or kidney cancer. The chain is built from TRBV9 and TRBJ2-3; D may be TRBD1 (6 bases). The CDR3, as DNA: TGTGCCAGCAGCGTAGCAGGGGCCCCGGGGGATACGCAGTATTTT. It encodes CASSVAGAPGDTQYF.